The 25 T cell receptor beta chains given below trace back to one sample, sequenced in a study of regulatory T cells in long-lasting Graves disease. iRepertoire HTBI primers and Arm-PCR of CDR3 regions built TCR beta libraries. Via MiXCR, TCRdb re-called the multiplex PCR reads, giving one row per CDR3 protein. The table includes 310,000 or so distinct CDR3 sequences, 22% detected once. Described time point: persistent/refractory GD, antithyroid drugs over 5 years with positive TRAb. PBMCs provided the RNA from which the TCR library was made. Sequenced material: peripheral blood mononuclear cells (PBMCs), taken when the disease was refractory, from a patient treated with antithyroid drugs. These receptors all come from a female donor with Graves disease.

This clonotype was seen a handful of times. The rearrangement uses TRBV7-9 and TRBJ1-1; D is undetermined. V dropped 5 bases and J dropped 6 bases, with 10 bases sitting between them. This CDR3 comprises 12 residues. Germline CDR1 and CDR2: SEHNR and FQNEAQ (reference sequence). The chain's CDR3 is CASSLGPAEAFF. The CDR3 coding sequence is TGTGCCAGCAGCCTCGGCCCTGCTGAAGCTTTCTTT.

In regard to this clonotype: Germline is not matched at one junction end, which may reflect a read error. The chain combines TRBV28 with TRBJ2-2, with D perhaps matching TRBD2 (6 bases). The CDR3 covers 14 residues. Germline CDR1 is MDHEN and CDR2 is SYDVKM. The CDR3 DNA is TGTGCCAGCACAAGACGGGCCAACACCGGGGGGCTGTTTTTT. Amino acids: CASTRRANTGGLFF. Variable domain in full (rest from reference TRBV28 and TRBJ2-2): DVKVTQSSRYLVKRTGEKVFLECVQDMDHENMFWYRQDPGLGLRLIYFSYDVKMKEKGDIPEGYSVSREKKERFSLILESASTNQTSMYLCASTRRANTGGLFFGEGSRLTVL.

This clonotype turned up a few times. The J gene is TRBJ1-3, the V gene TRBV10-1; tentative D call: TRBD1 (6 bases). Germline V gene lookup returns CDR1 WNHNN and CDR2 SYGVQD (reference sequence). This CDR3 region has 13 residues. V lost 3 bases and J 8 bases, leaving 11 bases between the germline ends. This CDR3 reads CASSEGGTDTIYF. CDR3 bases: TGCGCCAGCAGTGAAGGGGGAACAGACACCATATATTTT.

At least ten counts were recorded for this clonotype. This chain connects TRBV28 to TRBJ2-7; 8 bases map to TRBD1. Trimming removed 5 bases from V and 5 bases from J; junction bases left unmatched: 5. Germline V gene lookup returns CDR1 MDHEN and CDR2 SYDVKM. This CDR3 spans 13 amino acids. CDR3 amino acids: CASSTMTGDEQYF. The DNA of the CDR3 is TGTGCCAGCAGTACAATGACAGGGGACGAGCAGTACTTC.

A few counts support this clonotype. The V call is TRBV6-5, the J call TRBJ2-7; 11 nucleotides align to TRBD2. The CDR3 totals 18 residues. Germline V gene sequence: CDR1 MNHEY, CDR2 SVGAGI. The junction had 10 bases not matched to a gene; V was cut back by 2 bases and J by 1 base. The CDR3 bases are TGTGCCAGCAGTTACCTGGCTAGCGGGAGGCTGAAGTCCTACGAGCAGTACTTC. Protein: CASSYLASGRLKSYEQYF.

This clonotype was recorded a few times. This rearrangement joins TRBV4-2 to TRBJ1-2; D unresolved. The CDR3 is 15 amino acids. Deletions cut 2 bases from V and 5 bases from J, with 15 bases between. The germline V gene has CDR1 LGHNA and CDR2 YNFKEQ. The CDR3: CASSQLKVVTYGYTF. The CDR3 DNA reads TGTGCCAGCAGCCAACTAAAGGTGGTAACTTATGGCTACACCTTC.

The chain joins TRBV7-2 to TRBJ2-7; 7 nucleotides match TRBD2. This CDR3 has 19 residues. Unmatched junction bases numbered 21, after V lost 2 bases and J lost 5 bases. The germline V gene encodes CDR1 SGHTA and CDR2 FQGNSA. The CDR3 loop is CASSLISVVGGGSIHEQYF. The DNA for the CDR3 is TGTGCCAGCAGCTTAATATCAGTGGTTGGCGGCGGGAGCATCCACGAGCAGTACTTC.

This clonotype was found many times. The chain carries TRBV6-1 and TRBJ1-5; 9 positions match TRBD1. From germline, CDR1 is MNHNS and CDR2 SASEGT. V lost 5 bases to trimming and J lost 6 bases; unmatched junction nucleotides: 11. This CDR3 is built from 16 residues. Written as DNA, the CDR3 is TGTGCCAGCAGTCCCAGATCGGGACAGGGACCTCAGCCCCAGCATTTT. This encodes CASSPRSGQGPQPQHF.

This clonotype has more than one count but fewer than ten. The J gene is TRBJ2-5, the V gene TRBV10-3, with TRBD2 matching 7 bases. Germline trimming cut 7 bases from V and 5 bases from J; bases unmatched to any gene: 13. Germline assignment: CDR1 ENHRY and CDR2 SYGVKD. This CDR3 spans 15 amino acids. The CDR3 sequence: CAINREGGSAETQYF. In DNA, the CDR3 is TGTGCCATCAATCGAGAAGGCGGGAGCGCGGAGACCCAGTACTTC.

Only a few counts were recorded for this clonotype. This rearrangement joins TRBV20-1 to TRBJ1-5; D remains unclear. The CDR3 consists of 13 residues. The germline V gene has CDR1 DFQATT and CDR2 SNEGSKA (reference sequence). Trimming removed 3 bases from V and 4 bases from J, with 10 bases in between. CDR3 in amino acids: CSARPGQNQPQHF. The CDR3 region has the DNA TGCAGTGCTAGGCCGGGCCAAAATCAGCCCCAGCATTTT.

The rearrangement joins TRBV29-1 to TRBJ1-2; D gene unclear. Looked up from germline, CDR1 is SQVTM and CDR2 is ANQGSEA. The V and J ends lost 3 bases and 4 bases respectively, with 12 bases between them. The CDR3 is 13 residues long. This chain's CDR3 is CSVDTGLPYGYTF. CDR3 in DNA: TGCAGCGTTGACACGGGGTTACCCTATGGCTACACCTTC.

There are a few counts of this clonotype. The chain links TRBV24-1 to TRBJ2-2, with D hard to call. V shed 0 bases and J shed 2 bases, with 6 bases lying between them. The germline V gene encodes CDR1 KGHDR and CDR2 SFDVKD. This CDR3 comprises 15 residues. CDR3 bases: TGTGCCACCAGTGATTTGGATCTCAACACCGGGGAGCTGTTTTTT. Its translation is CATSDLDLNTGELFF.

This clonotype was detected ten times or more. The chain carries TRBV30 and TRBJ1-4; D is possibly TRBD1 (6 bases). CDR3 length: 15 residues. Germline loops: CDR1 GTSNPN, CDR2 SVGIG (reference sequence). Trimming removed 5 bases at V and 8 bases at J, with 21 bases between. The CDR3 reads CAWGPRGTQGEKLFF. For the CDR3, the DNA is TGTGCCTGGGGTCCGAGGGGGACCCAAGGGGAAAAACTGTTTTTT. The whole variable domain, remainder taken from reference TRBV30 and TRBJ1-4, is SQTIHQWPATLVQPVGSPLSLECTVEGTSNPNLYWYRQAAGRGLQLLFYSVGIGQISSEVPQNLSASRPQDRQFILSSKKLLLSDSGFYLCAWGPRGTQGEKLFFGSGTQLSVL.

The rearrangement uses TRBV20-1 and TRBJ2-3; 8 bases are a match to TRBD2. CDR1 and CDR2 from the germline V gene are DFQATT and SNEGSKA (reference sequence). CDR3 length: 14 residues. V lost 6 bases to trimming and J lost 1 base; unmatched junction nucleotides: 6. The CDR3 bases are TGCAGTGCCGAAGCGGGAGTGGGCACAGATACGCAGTATTTT. Residues: CSAEAGVGTDTQYF.

To note about this clonotype: A much larger clone differs by one base, so this may be a read error. The chain has TRBV6-1 and TRBJ1-6; D is perhaps TRBD1 (5 bases). This CDR3 spans 14 amino acids. CDR1 MNHNS and CDR2 SASEGT come from the germline V gene. Here the CDR3 reads CVSSPGTANSPLHF. CDR3 DNA: TGTGTCAGCAGCCCCGGGACTGCGAATTCACCCCTCCACTTT.

In this sample, this clonotype turned up a few times. The rearrangement links TRBV11-2 to TRBJ1-1; 7 positions agree with TRBD1. Trimming cost V 2 bases and J 6 bases; bases outside gene matches: 9. CDR3 length: 15 residues. Germline CDR1 reads SGHAT; CDR2 reads FQNNGV. The CDR3 loop reads CASSLPFTGASEAFF. As DNA, the CDR3 is TGTGCCAGCAGCTTACCTTTTACAGGGGCGTCTGAAGCTTTCTTT.

This clonotype turned up a few times. J is TRBJ1-1 and V is TRBV18, with D possibly TRBD1 on 5 matching bases. The CDR3 consists of 14 residues. Germline CDR1 reads KGHSH; CDR2 reads LQKENI. Deletions cut 2 bases from V and 2 bases from J, with 9 bases between. CDR3: CASSPTRGNTEAFF. The CDR3, as DNA: TGTGCCAGCTCACCAACCCGGGGCAACACTGAAGCTTTCTTT.

This clonotype came up many times. V is TRBV10-3 and J is TRBJ2-5, with no clear D. V lost 3 bases and J lost 2, with 10 bases in between. Per germline, CDR1 ENHRY and CDR2 SYGVKD. This CDR3 contains 14 residues. As DNA, the CDR3 is TGTGCCATCAGTGACTGGACGGTACAAGAGACCCAGTACTTC. Protein sequence: CAISDWTVQETQYF.

This chain joins TRBV3-1 and TRBJ2-7; no clear D gene. Trimming left V 1 base short and J 9 bases short, with 22 bases between. The V gene's germline CDR1 is LGHDT and CDR2 YNNKEL (reference sequence). The CDR3 contains 16 residues. The CDR3: CASSQGPTEYGWGQYF. The CDR3 DNA follows: TGTGCCAGCAGCCAAGGACCGACGGAGTATGGGTGGGGGCAGTACTTC.

This clonotype was picked up many times. The chain recombines TRBV28 with TRBJ2-6; D possibly corresponds to TRBD1 (6 bases). Germline lookup yields CDR1 MDHEN and CDR2 SYDVKM. The CDR3 has 21 residues. V lost 7 bases and J 0 bases, leaving 28 bases between the germline ends. The CDR3 is CASIGSGDLIQKRSGANVLTF. The CDR3 region has the DNA TGTGCCAGCATTGGGTCAGGGGACCTAATCCAGAAACGCTCTGGGGCCAACGTCCTGACTTTC.

This clonotype was detected many times. The rearrangement uses TRBV6-4 and TRBJ1-1, with D uncertain. V lost 0 bases to trimming and J lost 4 bases, with 9 bases between them. The CDR3 is made up of 14 amino acids. The germline V gene has CDR1 MRHNA and CDR2 SNTAGT. CDR3 loop: CASSDSSKATEAFF. The CDR3 region has the DNA TGTGCCAGCAGTGACTCGAGTAAGGCCACTGAAGCTTTCTTT.

This clonotype was recorded a few times. The chain links TRBV4-3 to TRBJ2-7, with D perhaps being TRBD1 or TRBD2 (5 bases each). V was cut by 8 bases and J by 2 bases, with 16 bases left in between. The V gene's germline CDR1 is LGHNA and CDR2 YSLEER. The CDR3 has 14 residues. CDR3 sequence reads: CASPGTTIPYEQYF. As DNA, the CDR3 is TGCGCCAGCCCCGGGACGACCATTCCCTACGAGCAGTACTTC.

This clonotype appeared many times. The chain employs TRBV28 and TRBJ2-7; TRBD2 matches 12 bases. In germline, CDR1 is MDHEN, CDR2 SYDVKM. Trimming removed 6 bases from V and 3 bases from J; junction bases left unmatched: 6. The CDR3 runs 15 residues. The CDR3 DNA is TGTGCCAGCAGCCCCCGACTAGCGGGAGACTACGAGCAGTACTTC. Protein product: CASSPRLAGDYEQYF.

The chain links TRBV5-4 to TRBJ1-3; D call uncertain. The germline V and J ends were trimmed by 0 bases and 0 bases, with 16 bases remaining between them. Germline-derived CDR1 and CDR2 are SGHNT and YYREEE (reference sequence). CDR3 length: 18 amino acids. The CDR3 reads CASSLGPGGVISGNTIYF. Here the CDR3 DNA reads TGTGCCAGCAGCTTGGGTCCGGGTGGGGTGATCTCTGGAAACACCATATATTTT.

This clonotype was observed many times. The CDR3 sequence is CASSWTDHAVGYTF. CDR3 nucleotide sequence: TGTGCCAGCAGCTGGACGGACCACGCGGTGGGCTACACCTTC. V gene TRBV28 combines with J gene TRBJ1-2, with D unresolved. Trimming stripped 6 bases from V and 8 bases from J, with 19 bases between. The CDR3 is 14 amino acids. The germline gives CDR1 MDHEN, CDR2 SYDVKM.